This T cell receptor beta chain derives from a study of cytomegalovirus exposure and HLA in healthy donors. These donors were members of the approximately 110-subject validation cohort, a group separate from the approximately 670-subject first cohort. Points from the study as a whole: The tendency of first-cohort TCR clusters to co-occur in the roughly 110 validation repertoires was identified by a subsequent analysis. Among the CMV-associated chains, a few were confirmed in vitro as specific for CMV antigens. Associated with cytomegalovirus, according to the listing, were 150 to 200 TCR beta chains.

Per germline, CDR1 ENHRY and CDR2 SYGVKD. V was clipped by 3 bases and J by 3 bases; unmatched bases: 7. This CDR3 contains 15 residues. The method was immunoSEQ multiplex PCR; TCRdb's version includes in-frame clones alone and lacks a portion of them. The profile covers 66,000 or so clones, with around 97% appearing a single time and 1.5% to 2% taken by the ten largest. Note on this clone: Its antigen is undetermined.

This TCR was recovered from a woman aged 18-30 years in good health and CMV-seropositive. Input material: PBMCs. This chain joins TRBV10-3 and TRBJ1-2; TRBD1 matches at 7 bases. The CDR3 DNA is TGTGCCATCAGTGACTCACAGGGGAAGGACTATGGCTACACCTTC. Its protein is CAISDSQGKDYGYTF.